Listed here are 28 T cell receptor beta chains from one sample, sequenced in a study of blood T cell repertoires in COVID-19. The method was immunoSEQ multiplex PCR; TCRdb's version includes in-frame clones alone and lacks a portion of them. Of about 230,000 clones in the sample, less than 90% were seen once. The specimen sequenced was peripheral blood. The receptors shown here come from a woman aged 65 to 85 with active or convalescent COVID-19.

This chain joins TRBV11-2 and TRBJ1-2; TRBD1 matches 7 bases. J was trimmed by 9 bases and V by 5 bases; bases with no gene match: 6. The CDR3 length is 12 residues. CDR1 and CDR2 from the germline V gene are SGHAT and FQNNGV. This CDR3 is CASSRQGIRYTF. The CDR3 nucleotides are TGTGCCAGCAGCCGACAGGGCATACGCTACACCTTC.

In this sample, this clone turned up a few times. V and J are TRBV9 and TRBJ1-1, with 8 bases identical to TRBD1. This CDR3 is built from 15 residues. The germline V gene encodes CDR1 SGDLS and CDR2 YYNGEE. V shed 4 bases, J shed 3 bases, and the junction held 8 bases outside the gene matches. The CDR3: CASSSIAGGHTEAFF. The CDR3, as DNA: TGTGCCAGCAGCTCAATAGCAGGGGGCCACACTGAAGCTTTCTTT.

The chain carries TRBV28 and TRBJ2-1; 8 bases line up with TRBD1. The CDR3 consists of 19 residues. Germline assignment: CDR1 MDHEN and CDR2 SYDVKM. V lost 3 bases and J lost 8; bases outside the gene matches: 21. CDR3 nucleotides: TGTGCCAGCAGTTTTGCCTCAATGTGGAGGCAGGGGGCAAATCATGAGCAGTTCTTC. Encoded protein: CASSFASMWRQGANHEQFF.

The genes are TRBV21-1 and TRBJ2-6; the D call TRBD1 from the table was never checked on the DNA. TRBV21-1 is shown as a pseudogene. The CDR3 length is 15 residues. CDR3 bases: TGTGCCAGCAGCAACACAGGACCTGGGGCCAACGTCCTGACTTTC. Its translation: CASSNTGPGANVLTF.

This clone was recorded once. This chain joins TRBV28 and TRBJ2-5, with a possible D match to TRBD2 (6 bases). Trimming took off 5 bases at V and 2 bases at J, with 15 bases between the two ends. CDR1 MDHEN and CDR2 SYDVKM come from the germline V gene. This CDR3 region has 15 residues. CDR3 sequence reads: CASSVSGRLQETQYF. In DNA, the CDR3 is TGTGCCAGCAGTGTTAGCGGCAGACTACAAGAGACCCAGTACTTC. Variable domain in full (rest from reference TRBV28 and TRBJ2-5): DVKVTQSSRYLVKRTGEKVFLECVQDMDHENMFWYRQDPGLGLRLIYFSYDVKMKEKGDIPEGYSVSREKKERFSLILESASTNQTSMYLCASSVSGRLQETQYFGPGTRLLVL.

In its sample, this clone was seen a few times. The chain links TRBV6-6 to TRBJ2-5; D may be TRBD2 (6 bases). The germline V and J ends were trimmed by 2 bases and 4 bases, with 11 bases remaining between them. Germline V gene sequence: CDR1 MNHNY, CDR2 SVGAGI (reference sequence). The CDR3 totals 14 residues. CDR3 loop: CASSYVGGGETQYF. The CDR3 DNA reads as TGTGCCAGCAGTTACGTGGGAGGAGGAGAGACCCAGTACTTC.

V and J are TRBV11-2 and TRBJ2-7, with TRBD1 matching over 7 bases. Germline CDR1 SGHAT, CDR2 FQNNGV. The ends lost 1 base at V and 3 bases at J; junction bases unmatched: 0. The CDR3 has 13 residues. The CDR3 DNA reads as TGTGCCAGCAGCTTAGGGGACAGCTACGAGCAGTACTTC. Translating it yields CASSLGDSYEQYF.

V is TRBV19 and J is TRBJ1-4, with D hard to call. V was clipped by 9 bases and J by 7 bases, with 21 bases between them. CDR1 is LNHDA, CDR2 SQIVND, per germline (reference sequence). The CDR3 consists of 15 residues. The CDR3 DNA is TGTGCCAGCGTCCCGGGAGGGTCATTTGGTGAAAAACTGTTTTTT. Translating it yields CASVPGGSFGEKLFF.

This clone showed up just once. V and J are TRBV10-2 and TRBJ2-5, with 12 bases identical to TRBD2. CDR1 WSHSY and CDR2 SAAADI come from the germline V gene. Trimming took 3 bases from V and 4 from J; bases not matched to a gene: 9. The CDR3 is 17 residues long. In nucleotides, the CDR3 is TGCGCCAGCAGTGACCCCTGGGCTAGCGGGGGGGCAGAGACCCAGTACTTC. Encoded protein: CASSDPWASGGAETQYF.

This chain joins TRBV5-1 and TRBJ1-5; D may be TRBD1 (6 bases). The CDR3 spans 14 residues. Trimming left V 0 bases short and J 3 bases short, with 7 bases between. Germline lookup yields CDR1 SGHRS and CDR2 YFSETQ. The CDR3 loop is CASSLAGDNQPQHF. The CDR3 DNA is TGCGCCAGCAGCTTGGCAGGGGACAATCAGCCCCAGCATTTT.

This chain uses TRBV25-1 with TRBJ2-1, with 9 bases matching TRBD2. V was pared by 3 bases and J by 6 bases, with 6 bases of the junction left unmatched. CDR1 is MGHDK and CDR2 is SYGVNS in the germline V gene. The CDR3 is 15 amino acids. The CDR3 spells CASSDVAGEVNEQFF. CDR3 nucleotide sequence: TGTGCCAGCAGTGATGTAGCGGGAGAGGTCAATGAGCAGTTCTTC. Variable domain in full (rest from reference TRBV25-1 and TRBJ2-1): EADIYQTPRYLVIGTGKKITLECSQTMGHDKMYWYQQDPGMELHLIHYSYGVNSTEKGDLSSESTVSRIRTEHFPLTLESARPSHTSQYLCASSDVAGEVNEQFFGPGTRLTVL.

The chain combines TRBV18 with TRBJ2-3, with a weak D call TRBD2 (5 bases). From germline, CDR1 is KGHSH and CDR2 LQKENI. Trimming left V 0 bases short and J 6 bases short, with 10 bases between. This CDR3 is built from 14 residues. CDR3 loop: CASSPPEAVDTQYF. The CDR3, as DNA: TGTGCCAGCTCACCACCGGAAGCGGTGGATACGCAGTATTTT.

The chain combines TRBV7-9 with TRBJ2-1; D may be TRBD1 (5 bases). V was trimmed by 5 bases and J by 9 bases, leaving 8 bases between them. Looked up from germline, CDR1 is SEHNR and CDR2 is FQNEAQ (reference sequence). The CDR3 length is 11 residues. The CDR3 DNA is TGTGCCAGCAGCCGTGACAGTGAGCAGTTCTTC. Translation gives CASSRDSEQFF.

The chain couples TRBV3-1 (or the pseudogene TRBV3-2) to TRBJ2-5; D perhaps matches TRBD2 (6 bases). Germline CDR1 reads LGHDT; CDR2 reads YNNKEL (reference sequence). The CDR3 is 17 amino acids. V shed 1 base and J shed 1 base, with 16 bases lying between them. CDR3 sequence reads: CASSQAPGWRGQETQYF. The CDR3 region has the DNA TGTGCCAGCAGCCAAGCCCCAGGCTGGCGGGGCCAAGAGACCCAGTACTTC.

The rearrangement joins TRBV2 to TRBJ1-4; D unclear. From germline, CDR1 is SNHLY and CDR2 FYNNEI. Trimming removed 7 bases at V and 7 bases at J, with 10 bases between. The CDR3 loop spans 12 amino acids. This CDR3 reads CASMYVSEKLFF. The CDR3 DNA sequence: TGTGCCAGCATGTATGTCTCTGAAAAACTGTTTTTT.

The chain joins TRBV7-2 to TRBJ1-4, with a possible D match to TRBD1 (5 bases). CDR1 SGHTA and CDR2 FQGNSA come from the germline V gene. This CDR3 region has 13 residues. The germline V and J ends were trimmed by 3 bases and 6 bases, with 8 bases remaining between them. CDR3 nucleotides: TGTGCCAGCAGCTTGGGCAGGGATGAAAAACTGTTTTTT. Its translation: CASSLGRDEKLFF.

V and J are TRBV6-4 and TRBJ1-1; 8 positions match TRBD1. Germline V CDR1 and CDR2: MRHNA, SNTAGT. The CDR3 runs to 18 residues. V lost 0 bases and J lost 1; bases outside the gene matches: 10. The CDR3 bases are TGTGCCAGCAGTGACTCTGGAAACAGGGGGGAAAGGAACACTGAAGCTTTCTTT. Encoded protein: CASSDSGNRGERNTEAFF.

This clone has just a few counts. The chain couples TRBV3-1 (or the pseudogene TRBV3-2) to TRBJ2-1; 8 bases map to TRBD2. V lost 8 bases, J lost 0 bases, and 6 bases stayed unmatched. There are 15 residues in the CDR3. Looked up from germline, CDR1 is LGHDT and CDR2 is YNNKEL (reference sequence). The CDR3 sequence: CASGHSGNSYNEQFF. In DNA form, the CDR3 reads TGTGCCAGCGGACATAGCGGGAACTCCTACAATGAGCAGTTCTTC.

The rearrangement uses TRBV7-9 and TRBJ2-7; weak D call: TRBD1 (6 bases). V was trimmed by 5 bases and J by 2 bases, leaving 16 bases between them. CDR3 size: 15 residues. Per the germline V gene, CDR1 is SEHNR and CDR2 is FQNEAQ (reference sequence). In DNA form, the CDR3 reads TGTGCCAGCAGCCCGCTGGGCAGGGGTACCTACGAGCAGTACTTC. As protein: CASSPLGRGTYEQYF.

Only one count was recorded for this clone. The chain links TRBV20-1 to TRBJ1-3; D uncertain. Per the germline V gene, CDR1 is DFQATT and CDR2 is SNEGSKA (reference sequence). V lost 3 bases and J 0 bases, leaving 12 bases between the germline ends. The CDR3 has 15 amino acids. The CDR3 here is CSASMNRNSGNTIYF. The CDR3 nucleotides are TGCAGTGCTAGTATGAACAGAAACTCTGGAAACACCATATATTTT.

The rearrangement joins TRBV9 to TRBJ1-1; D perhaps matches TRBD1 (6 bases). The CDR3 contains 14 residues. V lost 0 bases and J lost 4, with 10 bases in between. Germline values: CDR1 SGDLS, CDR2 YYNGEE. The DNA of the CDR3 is TGTGCCAGCAGCGTAGCCACAGGGACCACTGAAGCTTTCTTT. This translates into CASSVATGTTEAFF.

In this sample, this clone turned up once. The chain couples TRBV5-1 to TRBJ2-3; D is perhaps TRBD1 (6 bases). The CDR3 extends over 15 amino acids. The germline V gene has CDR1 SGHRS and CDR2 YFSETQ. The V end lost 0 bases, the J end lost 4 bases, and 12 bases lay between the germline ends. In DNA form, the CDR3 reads TGCGCCAGCAGCTTGGCGACAGGAGAAGCAGATACGCAGTATTTT. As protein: CASSLATGEADTQYF.

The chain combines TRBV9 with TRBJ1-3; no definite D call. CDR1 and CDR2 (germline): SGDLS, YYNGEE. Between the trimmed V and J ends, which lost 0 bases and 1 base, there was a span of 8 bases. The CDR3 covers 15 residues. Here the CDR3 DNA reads TGTGCCAGCAGCGTAGCTAGCCTTTCTGGAAACACCATATATTTT. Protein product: CASSVASLSGNTIYF.

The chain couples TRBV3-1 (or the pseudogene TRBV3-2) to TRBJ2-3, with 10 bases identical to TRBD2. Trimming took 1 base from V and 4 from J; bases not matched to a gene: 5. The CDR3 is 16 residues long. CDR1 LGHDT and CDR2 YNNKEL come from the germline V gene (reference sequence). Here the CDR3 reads CASSQAVLAGSDTQYF. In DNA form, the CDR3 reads TGTGCCAGCAGCCAAGCTGTACTAGCGGGATCAGATACGCAGTATTTT.

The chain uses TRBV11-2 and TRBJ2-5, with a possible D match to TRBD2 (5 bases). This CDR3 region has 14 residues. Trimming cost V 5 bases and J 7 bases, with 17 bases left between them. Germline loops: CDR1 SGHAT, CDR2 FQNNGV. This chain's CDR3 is CASSPQTGSGTQYF. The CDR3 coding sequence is TGTGCCAGCAGCCCTCAGACGGGGTCGGGGACCCAGTACTTC.

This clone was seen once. CDR3 coding DNA: TGTGCCAGCAGTTACGAGGACAGGGGGCGCAGATGGAGGAGCTACGAGCAGTACTTC. Protein product: CASSYEDRGRRWRSYEQYF. V usage is TRBV6-2 or TRBV6-3 and J usage is TRBJ2-7, with 11 bases lining up with TRBD1. This CDR3 contains 19 residues. The V segment lost 2 bases and the J segment 3 bases; nucleotides outside the gene matches: 15. The germline CDR1 and CDR2 sequences are MNHEY and SVGEGT.

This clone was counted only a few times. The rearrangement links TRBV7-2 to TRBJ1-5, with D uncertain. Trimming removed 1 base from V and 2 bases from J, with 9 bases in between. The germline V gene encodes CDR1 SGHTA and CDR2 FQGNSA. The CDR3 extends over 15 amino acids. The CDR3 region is CASSLGGIRNQPQHF. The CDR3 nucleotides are TGTGCCAGCAGCTTAGGAGGGATTCGCAATCAGCCCCAGCATTTT. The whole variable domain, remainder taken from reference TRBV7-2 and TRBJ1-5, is GAGVSQSPSNKVTEKGKDVELRCDPISGHTALYWYRQSLGQGLEFLIYFQGNSAPDKSGLPSDRFSAERTGGSVSTLTIQRTQQEDSAVYLCASSLGGIRNQPQHFGDGTRLSIL.

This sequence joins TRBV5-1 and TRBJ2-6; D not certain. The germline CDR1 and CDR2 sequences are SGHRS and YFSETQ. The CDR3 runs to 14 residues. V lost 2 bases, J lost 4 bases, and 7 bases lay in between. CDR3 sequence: CASSFTTGANVLTF. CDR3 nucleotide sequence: TGCGCCAGCAGCTTTACAACCGGGGCCAACGTCCTGACTTTC.